Below, 28 T cell receptor beta chains from the same sample are listed, as sequenced in a study of beta chain features in type 1 diabetes. The whole isolated RNA underwent reverse transcription, so sequencing captured expressed TCRB transcripts. Assay used: immunoSEQ multiplex PCR; TCRdb lists only in-frame clones, some missing. Among 280,000 or so clones listed, 15% were seen once. Their specific antigens are unknown. Study-wide points: TCRB CDR3 length was moderately but significantly reduced in all four CD4+ subsets of Type 1 diabetes patients.

Sequencing input: naive CD4+ T cells from blood. These TCRs come from a man between 18 and 29 years old with type 1 diabetes.

V gene TRBV7-2 combines with J gene TRBJ1-2, with 11 bases lining up with TRBD1. The germline gives CDR1 SGHTA, CDR2 FQGNSA. The CDR3 runs to 17 residues. V dropped 4 bases and J dropped 4; count of bases not matched to a gene: 11. CDR3 sequence: CASSSPLRGTGGYGYTF. In nucleotides, the CDR3 is TGTGCCAGCAGCTCCCCACTTCGTGGGACAGGGGGCTATGGCTACACCTTC.

V is TRBV28 and J is TRBJ2-3; 7 bases line up with TRBD1. This CDR3 comprises 15 residues. Germline CDR1 is MDHEN and CDR2 is SYDVKM. V was clipped by 4 bases and J by 2 bases; unmatched bases: 6. The CDR3: CASSSLGQFTDTQYF. CDR3 bases: TGTGCCAGCAGTTCCTTGGGACAGTTCACAGATACGCAGTATTTT.

The chain joins TRBV4-3 to TRBJ1-2; 7 positions match TRBD1. The CDR3 length is 16 residues. CDR1 is LGHNA and CDR2 is YSLEER in the germline V gene. Unmatched junction bases numbered 12, after V lost 2 bases and J lost 6 bases. The CDR3 loop reads CASSQHWDSSDHGYTF. The CDR3 nucleotides are TGCGCCAGCAGCCAACACTGGGACAGCTCCGACCATGGCTACACCTTC.

The rearrangement uses TRBV9 and TRBJ2-7; a weak D match, TRBD1 (6 bases). V gave up 7 bases and J gave up 2 bases, with 19 bases separating them. The CDR3 is 15 amino acids. The germline CDR1 and CDR2 sequences are SGDLS and YYNGEE. The DNA for the CDR3 is TGTGCCAGCGTTAAGCCTCACAGGGCCACCTACGAGCAGTACTTC. It is translated as CASVKPHRATYEQYF.

This clone was detected only a few times. The chain joins TRBV30 to TRBJ1-2; no definite D call. The germline CDR1 and CDR2 sequences are GTSNPN and SVGIG (reference sequence). V dropped 1 base and J dropped 2 bases, with 17 bases sitting between them. The CDR3 runs 16 residues. CDR3 sequence: CAWSAGRPRKNYGYTF. CDR3 bases: TGTGCCTGGAGTGCCGGGAGACCTAGGAAGAACTATGGCTACACCTTC.

This clone was seen a handful of times. The chain links TRBV7-2 to TRBJ2-3; D might be TRBD1 (6 bases). V was cut by 5 bases and J by 3 bases, with 15 bases left in between. Germline V lookup: CDR1 SGHTA, CDR2 FQGNSA. The CDR3 runs 15 residues. The CDR3 spells CASSLMTGATDTQYF. The CDR3 DNA reads TGTGCCAGCAGCCTAATGACAGGCGCGACAGATACGCAGTATTTT.

This clone was counted only a few times. Other nucleotide sequences in the sample specify the same CDR3. The CDR3 protein is CASSLVSGGPYEQYF. The CDR3 DNA sequence: TGTGCCAGCAGCTTAGTGTCGGGGGGGCCCTACGAGCAGTACTTC. The chain combines TRBV7-2 with TRBJ2-7; 8 nucleotides align to TRBD2. CDR1 is SGHTA and CDR2 is FQGNSA in the germline V gene. Trimming removed 1 base from V and 2 bases from J; junction bases left unmatched: 4. The CDR3 is 15 amino acids.

The DNA for the CDR3 is TGTGCCAGCAGTTTAGCAGGGGGCTACGAGCAGTACTTC. This gives the protein CASSLAGGYEQYF. The chain recombines TRBV28 with TRBJ2-7, with TRBD1 identical over 7 bases. The trim removed 2 bases at V and 3 bases at J, leaving 1 base unmatched. The CDR3 has 13 residues. In germline, CDR1 is MDHEN, CDR2 SYDVKM.

Concerning this clone: The junction differs from germline at one of its ends, possibly a read error. This chain links TRBV5-1 with TRBJ1-1, with 9 bases lining up with TRBD1. The CDR3 sequence is 15 residues long. Germline-derived CDR1 and CDR2 are SGHRS and YFSETQ. CDR3 nucleotides: TGCGCCAGCAGCTCTTCTCGGGACAGGGCCTCTCACAGCGTCTTT. Translated: CASSSSRDRASHSVF.

The genes are TRBV19 and TRBJ1-2; the D gene is possibly TRBD1 (5 bases). The CDR3 is made up of 16 amino acids. Germline-derived CDR1 and CDR2 are LNHDA and SQIVND (reference sequence). The V end was cut by 3 bases, the J end by 3 bases, with 17 bases between. The CDR3 DNA sequence: TGTGCCAGTAGTATTCGGAGGGGTTCGGGCGACTATGGCTACACCTTC. Protein sequence: CASSIRRGSGDYGYTF. The variable domain in full, completed from reference TRBV19 and TRBJ1-2, reads DGGITQSPKYLFRKEGQNVTLSCEQNLNHDAMYWYRQDPGQGLRLIYYSQIVNDFQKGDIAEGYSVSREKKESFPLTVTSAQKNPTAFYLCASSIRRGSGDYGYTFGSGTRLTVV.

This clone was seen more than once but under ten times. The genes are TRBV6-5 and TRBJ2-1; 7 positions agree with TRBD1. Germline CDR1 reads MNHEY; CDR2 reads SVGAGI. The CDR3 covers 14 residues. V lost 11 bases and J lost 5; bases outside the gene matches: 12. CDR3 loop: CAGPGQSTNNEQFF. The CDR3 nucleotides are TGTGCCGGCCCGGGACAGTCTACCAACAATGAGCAGTTCTTC.

This clone has just a few counts. This chain connects TRBV9 to TRBJ2-5; 10 positions match TRBD2. CDR3 size: 15 residues. Per the germline V gene, CDR1 is SGDLS and CDR2 is YYNGEE. The V gene end was trimmed by 1 base and the J gene end by 3 bases; junction bases not matched to a gene: 3. CDR3 in DNA: TGTGCCAGCAGCGTACAAGCGGGGGGGAAAGAGACCCAGTACTTC. Its translation is CASSVQAGGKETQYF.

This clone came up a few times. V gene TRBV2 combines with J gene TRBJ1-4; no reliable D call. Germline V lookup: CDR1 SNHLY, CDR2 FYNNEI. CDR3 size: 12 residues. V was shortened by 2 bases and J by 7 bases, with 5 bases between the two germline ends. CDR3 sequence (DNA): TGTGCCAGCAGTGAAAGCCCTGAAAAACTGTTTTTT. Translated, it gives CASSESPEKLFF. Full variable domain (outside the CDR3, taken from reference TRBV2 and TRBJ1-4): EPEVTQTPSHQVTQMGQEVILRCVPISNHLYFYWYRQILGQKVEFLVSFYNNEISEKSEIFDDQFSVERPDGSNFTLKIRSTKLEDSAMYFCASSESPEKLFFGSGTQLSVL.

V is TRBV9 and J is TRBJ2-7, with D possibly TRBD2 on 5 matching bases. The DNA end lines up better with TRBJ2-5; the J call may be wrong. The CDR3 is made up of 14 amino acids. The V gene's germline CDR1 is SGDLS and CDR2 YYNGEE. The CDR3 spells CASSVETRPETQYF. The CDR3 bases are TGTGCCAGCAGCGTAGAAACTAGACCAGAGACCCAGTACTTC.

This clone appeared a few times. The gene calls are TRBV4-2 and TRBJ2-3; D is possibly TRBD1 (5 bases). Trimming took off 3 bases at V and 1 base at J, with 11 bases between the two ends. The CDR3 sequence is 15 residues long. The V gene's germline CDR1 is LGHNA and CDR2 YNFKEQ. CDR3 sequence: CASSHSGYGTDTQYF. CDR3 sequence (DNA): TGTGCCAGCAGCCACTCAGGGTATGGCACAGATACGCAGTATTTT.

This rearrangement joins TRBV5-4 to TRBJ2-3; 10 bases are a match to TRBD2. This CDR3 spans 18 amino acids. V gave up 4 bases and J gave up 0 bases; unmatched junction bases: 11. Germline CDR1 reads SGHNT; CDR2 reads YYREEE (reference sequence). CDR3 bases: TGTGCCAGCAGCCCACTTGCCCTAGCGGGGGCTAGCACAGATACGCAGTATTTT. It is translated as CASSPLALAGASTDTQYF.

The chain has TRBV5-1 and TRBJ2-5; 12 nucleotides match TRBD1. Germline V CDR1 and CDR2: SGHRS, YFSETQ. J was trimmed by 5 bases and V by 5 bases; bases with no gene match: 13. The CDR3 is 17 amino acids. For the CDR3, the DNA is TGCGCCAGCAGGCCTAGCACGGGACAGGGGGCGAGCGAGACCCAGTACTTC. Amino acids: CASRPSTGQGASETQYF.

This chain joins TRBV4-3 and TRBJ2-3; D unclear. V was pared by 3 bases and J by 6 bases, with 7 bases between. This CDR3 comprises 12 residues. Germline V CDR1 and CDR2: LGHNA, YSLEER. CDR3 amino acids: CASSHPSDTQYF. The CDR3 region has the DNA TGCGCCAGCAGCCATCCGTCCGATACGCAGTATTTT.

This clone was counted only a few times. The chain is built from TRBV12-2 and TRBJ2-1; TRBD1 was called by the table and not checked on the DNA. TRBV12-2 corresponds to a pseudogene. This CDR3 is 14 amino acids long. The DNA of the CDR3 is TGTGCAAGTCGCCCTGGGACAGCTTACAATGAGCAGTTCTTC. This gives the protein CASRPGTAYNEQFF.

The chain combines TRBV9 with TRBJ2-3, with a possible D match to TRBD1 (6 bases). Trimming stripped 0 bases from V and 3 bases from J, with 11 bases between. CDR1 is SGDLS, CDR2 YYNGEE, per germline. The length of the CDR3 is 15 residues. The CDR3 nucleotides read TGTGCCAGCAGCGTAGTTCTAGGGGGAACAGATACGCAGTATTTT. Its translation: CASSVVLGGTDTQYF.

The CDR3 spells CASSQVVGKKPLYEQYF. DNA for the CDR3: TGCGCCAGCAGCCAAGTGGTCGGGAAGAAACCACTCTACGAGCAGTACTTC. The rearrangement uses TRBV4-1 and TRBJ2-7; D possibly corresponds to TRBD2 (5 bases). The germline V gene has CDR1 MGHRA and CDR2 YSYEKL. This CDR3 is 17 amino acids long. Deletions cut 1 base from V and 3 bases from J, with 19 bases between.

The table lists this clone with a few counts. V usage is TRBV7-9 and J usage is TRBJ2-7; TRBD1 might be the D (6 bases). V was pared by 3 bases and J by 5 bases, with 14 bases between. The CDR3 spans 14 residues. CDR1 is SEHNR, CDR2 FQNEAQ, per germline (reference sequence). CDR3 in DNA: TGTGCCAGCAGCTTTGGCAGGGGCTACAACGAGCAGTACTTC. Translating gives CASSFGRGYNEQYF.

The CDR3 region has the DNA TGTGCCAGCAGCTTTGGTCTAGCGGGAGTGAGAGAGCAGTTCTTC. This encodes CASSFGLAGVREQFF. The rearrangement uses TRBV5-4 and TRBJ2-1, with 10 nucleotides matching TRBD2. Unmatched junction bases numbered 9, after V lost 2 bases and J lost 10 bases. Germline CDR1 reads SGHNT; CDR2 reads YYREEE (reference sequence). The CDR3 spans 15 residues.

This clone was counted a few times. V and J are TRBV11-2 and TRBJ2-3; TRBD2 might be the D (5 bases). Trimming cost V 5 bases and J 8 bases, with 20 bases left between them. CDR1 is SGHAT, CDR2 FQNNGV, per germline. This CDR3 is 15 amino acids long. The CDR3: CASSIRTGSPGTQYF. CDR3 nucleotide sequence: TGTGCCAGCAGCATCAGGACTGGGTCCCCCGGTACGCAGTATTTT.

In this sample, this clone turned up a few times. The chain's CDR3 is CASSLEGETQYF. The CDR3 nucleotides read TGCGCCAGCAGCTTGGAGGGGGAGACCCAGTACTTC. The chain couples TRBV5-1 to TRBJ2-5; perhaps TRBD1 as D (5 bases). Germline V gene data show CDR1 as SGHRS and CDR2 as YFSETQ. Trimming removed 0 bases at V and 5 bases at J, with 5 bases between. There are 12 residues in the CDR3. The complete variable domain, with remaining parts taken from reference TRBV5-1 and TRBJ2-5, reads KAGVTQTPRYLIKTRGQQVTLSCSPISGHRSVSWYQQTPGQGLQFLFEYFSETQRNKGNFPGRFSGRQFSNSRSEMNVSTLELGDSALYLCASSLEGETQYFGPGTRLLVL.

The V gene is TRBV6-6, the J gene TRBJ2-5; 10 bases line up with TRBD1. V was clipped by 2 bases and J by 5 bases; unmatched bases: 8. Germline lookup yields CDR1 MNHNY and CDR2 SVGAGI (reference sequence). The CDR3 runs to 16 residues. The CDR3 region has the DNA TGTGCCAGCAGTTACACCCCCGGGACAGGGGTTGAGACCCAGTACTTC. Translated, it gives CASSYTPGTGVETQYF.

This clone occurred a few times. The chain combines TRBV27 with TRBJ2-1, with D hard to call. The V end lost 3 bases, the J end lost 4 bases, and 4 bases lay between the germline ends. The germline V gene has CDR1 MNHEY and CDR2 SMNVEV (reference sequence). The CDR3 is 12 residues long. The CDR3 here is CASSFRYNEQFF. The CDR3 DNA is TGTGCCAGCAGTTTTCGTTACAATGAGCAGTTCTTC.

V is TRBV19 and J is TRBJ2-7; 7 nucleotides agree with TRBD1. In germline, CDR1 is LNHDA, CDR2 SQIVND (reference sequence). The CDR3 sequence is 15 residues long. V lost 5 bases to trimming and J lost 2 bases; unmatched junction nucleotides: 9. The CDR3 nucleotides are TGTGCCAGTAGTCGTAAACCGGGACAGACCTACGAGCAGTACTTC. Its translation is CASSRKPGQTYEQYF.